What follows is one T cell receptor (beta chain) and its context. Its specific antigen is unknown. No base qualities exist here, and no much larger clone lies one base off it. This specimen comes from a study of blood T cell repertoires in COVID-19 (dated by TCRdb to 2020 to 2022). With regard to the full study: Samples from collaborators originated in the United States, Italy and Spain and spanned both the acute and convalescent phases of COVID-19. A de-identified subject ID, COVID-19 status, age in years and sex were almost always included in the sample metadata. Where available, HLA class I and class II types were taken from metadata supplied by the sample provider and were not determined by assay-based typing. The material from the prospective study consisted of cDNA or gDNA derived from T cells, B-cell-depleted T cells, or PBMCs. The repertoires were released in a freely available public database meant as a resource for research on the immune response to SARS-CoV-2. Subjects who had been exposed to COVID-19, were actively infected with it, or had recovered from it provided the deeply sampled blood TCRbeta repertoires that made up the dataset. The samples were drawn from the first 160 participants of the ongoing ImmuneRACE study and from 1,254 subjects provided by 6 global collaborators.

As encoded in the germline V gene, CDR1 is SGHAT while CDR2 is FQNNGV. Between the V and J ends, shortened by 5 bases and 0 bases respectively, the junction contains 11 bases. The CDR3 numbers 15 residues from cysteine through phenylalanine. Just the 45-base CDR3 DNA is kept, in frame starting at base 1. TCRbeta CDR3 regions were amplified from genomic DNA by means of the immunoSEQ Assay, a bias-controlled multiplex PCR. Concerning the study's data processing: The number of nucleated cells in each sample was estimated by amplification of reference gene primers within the assay. To quantify the absolute abundance of each unique TCRbeta CDR3 rearrangement, sequence reads were collapsed and filtered. For each sample, productive Simpson clonality was calculated as the square root of Simpson's diversity index across productive rearrangements. As stored in TCRdb, this immuneACCESS dataset retains in-frame rearrangements with V and J assigned. A fraction of the clones does not appear; measured against another copy, unresolved V genes explain less than half of the discrepancy, and the remainder lacks a known reason. V and J calls and clone size are those listed in that table; D and trimming were worked out from the DNA. The sample table records 65,000 to 80,000 clones; roughly four fifths of these occur just once. Around 10% of the sample is taken by the ten largest.

What the work shows at the level of the full study, not this receptor alone: How much clinical and demographic metadata was included differed by source and by participant, and the metadata was provided uncurated.

The collaborating institutions used their own protocols to collect whole blood in K2EDTA tubes. Collaborator samples were shipped for TCRbeta analysis as frozen whole blood, isolated PBMCs, or DNA extracted from either sample type. This clonotype was sampled from a middle-aged man with acute or convalescent COVID-19. The chain was built from TRBV11-2 and TRBJ2-4, and perhaps TRBD1 as D gene, on 5 matching bases. Sequencing was carried out using peripheral blood. The DNA reads TGTGCCAGCAGCGCAGGGCGGTTAGCCAAAAACATTCAGTACTTC. This yields the protein CASSAGRLAKNIQYF. Reference TRBV11-2 and TRBJ2-4 genes cover what lies past the CDR3, so the full variable domain is EAGVAQSPRYKIIEKRQSVAFWCNPISGHATLYWYQQILGQGPKLLIQFQNNGVVDDSQLPKDRFSAERLKGVDSTLKIQPAKLEDSAVYLCASSAGRLAKNIQYFGAGTRLSVL.